The present entry profiles one TCR beta chain with its context. The data originate from a study of blood T cell repertoires in COVID-19. Per germline, CDR1 PRHDT and CDR2 FYEKMQ (reference sequence). Trimming pared 5 bases from V and 6 bases from J, leaving 16 bases between. This CDR3 has 15 amino acids. Assay used: immunoSEQ multiplex PCR; TCRdb lists only in-frame clones, some missing. This sample has 230,000 or so clones, with about 91% found just once. The receptor comes from a woman aged 40 to 50 who had recovered from COVID-19. The rearrangement joins TRBV13 to TRBJ2-2; perhaps TRBD1 as D (6 bases). Specimen: peripheral blood. The CDR3 loop is CASSRDRLRSGELFF. The CDR3 DNA follows: TGTGCCAGCAGCCGAGACAGGCTGCGATCCGGGGAGCTGTTTTTT. The full variable domain, its missing parts supplied by reference TRBV13 and TRBJ2-2, is AAGVIQSPRHLIKEKRETATLKCYPIPRHDTVYWYQQGPGQDPQFLISFYEKMQSDKGSIPDRFSAQQFSDYHSELNMSSLELGDSALYFCASSRDRLRSGELFFGEGSRLTVL.